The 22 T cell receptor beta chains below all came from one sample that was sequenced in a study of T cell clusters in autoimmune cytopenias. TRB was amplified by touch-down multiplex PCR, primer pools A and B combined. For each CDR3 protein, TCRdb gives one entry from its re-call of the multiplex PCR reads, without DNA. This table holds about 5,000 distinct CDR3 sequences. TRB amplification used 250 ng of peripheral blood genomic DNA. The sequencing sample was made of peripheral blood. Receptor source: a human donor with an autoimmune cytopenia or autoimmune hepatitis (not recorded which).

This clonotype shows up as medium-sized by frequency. CDR3 amino acids: CATSRDGAYEQYF. The chain employs TRBV15 and TRBJ2-7. The CDR3 consists of 13 residues. CDR1 is LNHNV and CDR2 is YYDKDF in the germline V gene (reference sequence).

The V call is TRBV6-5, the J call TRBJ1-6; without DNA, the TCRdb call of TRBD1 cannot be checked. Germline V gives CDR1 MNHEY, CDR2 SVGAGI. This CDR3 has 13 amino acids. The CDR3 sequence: CASCRTANSPLHF.

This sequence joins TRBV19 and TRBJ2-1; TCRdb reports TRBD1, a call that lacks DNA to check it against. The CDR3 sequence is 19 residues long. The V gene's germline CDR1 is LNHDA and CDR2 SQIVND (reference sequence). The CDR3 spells CASTTAGDRAKSSYNEQFF. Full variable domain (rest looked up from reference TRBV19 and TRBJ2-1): DGGITQSPKYLFRKEGQNVTLSCEQNLNHDAMYWYRQDPGQGLRLIYYSQIVNDFQKGDIAEGYSVSREKKESFPLTVTSAQKNPTAFYLCASTTAGDRAKSSYNEQFFGPGTRLTVL.

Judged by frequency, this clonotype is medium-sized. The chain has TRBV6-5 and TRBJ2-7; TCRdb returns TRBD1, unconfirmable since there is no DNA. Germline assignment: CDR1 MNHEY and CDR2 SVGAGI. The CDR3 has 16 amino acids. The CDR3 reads CASMGGRTGLSYEQYF.

The CDR3: CASSFTRRSYEQYF. The J gene is TRBJ2-7, the V gene TRBV6-5. The CDR3 is made up of 14 amino acids. Germline CDR1 MNHEY, CDR2 SVGAGI.

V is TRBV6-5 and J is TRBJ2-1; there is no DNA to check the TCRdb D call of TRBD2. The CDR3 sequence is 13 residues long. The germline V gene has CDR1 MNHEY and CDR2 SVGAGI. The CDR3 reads CASRQGAGTKQFF.

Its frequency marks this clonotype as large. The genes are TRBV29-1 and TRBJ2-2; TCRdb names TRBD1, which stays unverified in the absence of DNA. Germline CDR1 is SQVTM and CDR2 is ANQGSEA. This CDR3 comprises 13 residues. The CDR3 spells CSVGAPGSGELFF.

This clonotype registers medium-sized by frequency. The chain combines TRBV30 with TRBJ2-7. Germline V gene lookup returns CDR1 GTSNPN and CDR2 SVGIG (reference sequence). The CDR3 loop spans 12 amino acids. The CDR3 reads CASNGRSYEQYF.

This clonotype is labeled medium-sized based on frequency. The CDR3 here is CASSASGINTGELFF. The chain employs TRBV19 and TRBJ2-2; TCRdb indicates TRBD2, and absent DNA this call remains unverified. In germline, CDR1 is LNHDA, CDR2 SQIVND (reference sequence). The CDR3 has 15 residues. Complete variable domain (other parts from reference TRBV19 and TRBJ2-2): DGGITQSPKYLFRKEGQNVTLSCEQNLNHDAMYWYRQDPGQGLRLIYYSQIVNDFQKGDIAEGYSVSREKKESFPLTVTSAQKNPTAFYLCASSASGINTGELFFGEGSRLTVL.

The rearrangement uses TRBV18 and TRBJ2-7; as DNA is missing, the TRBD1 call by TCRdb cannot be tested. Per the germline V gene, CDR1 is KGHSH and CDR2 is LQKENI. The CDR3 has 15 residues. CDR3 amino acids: CASSPPVQGGLGQYF.

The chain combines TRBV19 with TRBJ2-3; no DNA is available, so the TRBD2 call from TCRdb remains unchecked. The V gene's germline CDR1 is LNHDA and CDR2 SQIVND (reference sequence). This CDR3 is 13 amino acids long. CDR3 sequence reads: CASTRARLDTQYF.

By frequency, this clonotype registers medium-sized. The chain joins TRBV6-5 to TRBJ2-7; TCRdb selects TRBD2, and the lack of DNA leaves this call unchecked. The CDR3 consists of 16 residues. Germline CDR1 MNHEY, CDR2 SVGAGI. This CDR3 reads CASSYSGAGGSYEQYF.

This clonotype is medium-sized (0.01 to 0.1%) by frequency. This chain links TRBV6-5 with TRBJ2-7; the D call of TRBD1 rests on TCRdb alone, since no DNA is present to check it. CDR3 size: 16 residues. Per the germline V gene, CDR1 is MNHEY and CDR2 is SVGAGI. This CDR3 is CASSRRDRVGVYEQYF.

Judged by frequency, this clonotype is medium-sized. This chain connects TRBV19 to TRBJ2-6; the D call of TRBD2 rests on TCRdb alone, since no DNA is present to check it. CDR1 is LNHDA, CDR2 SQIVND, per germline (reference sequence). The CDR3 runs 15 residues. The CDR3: CASSPWTTGANVLTF. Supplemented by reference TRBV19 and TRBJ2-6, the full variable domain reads DGGITQSPKYLFRKEGQNVTLSCEQNLNHDAMYWYRQDPGQGLRLIYYSQIVNDFQKGDIAEGYSVSREKKESFPLTVTSAQKNPTAFYLCASSPWTTGANVLTFGAGSRLTVL.

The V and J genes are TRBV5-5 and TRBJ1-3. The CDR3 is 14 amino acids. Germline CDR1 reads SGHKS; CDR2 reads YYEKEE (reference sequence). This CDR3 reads CASSLRNTGNTIYF.

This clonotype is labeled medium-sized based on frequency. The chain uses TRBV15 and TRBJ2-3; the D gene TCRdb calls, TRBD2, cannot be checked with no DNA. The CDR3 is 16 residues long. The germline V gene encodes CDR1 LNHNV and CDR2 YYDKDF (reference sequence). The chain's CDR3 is CATSRDQTGGGDTQYF. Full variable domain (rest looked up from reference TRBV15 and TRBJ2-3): DAMVIQNPRYQVTQFGKPVTLSCSQTLNHNVMYWYQQKSSQAPKLLFHYYDKDFNNEADTPDNFQSRRPNTSFCFLDIRSPGLGDTAMYLCATSRDQTGGGDTQYFGPGTRLTVL.

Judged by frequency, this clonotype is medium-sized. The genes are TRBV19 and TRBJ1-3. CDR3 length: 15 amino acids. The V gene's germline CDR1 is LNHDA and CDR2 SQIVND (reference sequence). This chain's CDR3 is CASSTRPFSGNTIYF.

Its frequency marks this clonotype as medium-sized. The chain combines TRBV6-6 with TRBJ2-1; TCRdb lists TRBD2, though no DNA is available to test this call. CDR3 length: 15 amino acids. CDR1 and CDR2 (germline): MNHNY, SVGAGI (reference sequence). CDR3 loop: CASSYAGDGGNEQFF.

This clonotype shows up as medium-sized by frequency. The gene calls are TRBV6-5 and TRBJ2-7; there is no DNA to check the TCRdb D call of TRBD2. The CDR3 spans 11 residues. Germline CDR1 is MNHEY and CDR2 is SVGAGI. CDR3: CATRQGDEQYF.

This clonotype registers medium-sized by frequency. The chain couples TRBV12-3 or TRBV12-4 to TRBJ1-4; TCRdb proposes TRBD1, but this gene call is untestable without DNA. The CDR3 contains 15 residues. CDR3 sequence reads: CASRQGAGTNEKLFF.

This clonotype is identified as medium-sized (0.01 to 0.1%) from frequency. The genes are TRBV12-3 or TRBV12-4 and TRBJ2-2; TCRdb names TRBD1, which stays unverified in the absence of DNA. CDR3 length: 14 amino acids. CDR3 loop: CASSRTANTGELFF.

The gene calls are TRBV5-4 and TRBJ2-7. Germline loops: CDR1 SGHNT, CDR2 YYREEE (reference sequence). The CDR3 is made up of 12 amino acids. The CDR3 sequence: CASRLNSYEQYF.